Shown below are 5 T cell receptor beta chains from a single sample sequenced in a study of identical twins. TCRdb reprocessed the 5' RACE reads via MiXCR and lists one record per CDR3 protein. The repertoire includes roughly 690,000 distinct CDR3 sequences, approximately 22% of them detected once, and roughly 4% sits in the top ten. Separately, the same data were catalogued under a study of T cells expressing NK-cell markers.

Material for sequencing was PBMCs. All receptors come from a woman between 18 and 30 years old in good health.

In DNA, the CDR3 is TGTGCTAGTGGTTCCGGGCCGCTCCAAGAGACCCAGTACTTC. It translates to CASGSGPLQETQYF. The chain has TRBV12-5 and TRBJ2-5; D unresolved. V was cut by 4 bases and J by 1 base, with 10 bases left in between. There are 14 residues in the CDR3. Germline V lookup: CDR1 LGHNT, CDR2 FRNRAP.

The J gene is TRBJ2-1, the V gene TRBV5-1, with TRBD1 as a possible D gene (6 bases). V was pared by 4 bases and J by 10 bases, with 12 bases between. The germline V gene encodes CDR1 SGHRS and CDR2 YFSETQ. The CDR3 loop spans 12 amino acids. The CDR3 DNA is TGCGCCAGCAGCGGGACACCCGACGAGCAGTTCTTC. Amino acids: CASSGTPDEQFF.

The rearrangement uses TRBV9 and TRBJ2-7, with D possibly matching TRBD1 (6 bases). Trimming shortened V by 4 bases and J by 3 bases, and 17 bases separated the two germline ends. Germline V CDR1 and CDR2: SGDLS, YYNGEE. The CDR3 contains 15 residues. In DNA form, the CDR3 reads TGTGCCAGCAGCCCCCGGCCGGGACAATTCTACGAGCAGTACTTC. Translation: CASSPRPGQFYEQYF.

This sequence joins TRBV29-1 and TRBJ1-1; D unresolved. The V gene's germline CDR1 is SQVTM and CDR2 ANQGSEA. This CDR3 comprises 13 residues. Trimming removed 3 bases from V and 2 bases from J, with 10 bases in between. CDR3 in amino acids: CSVESQQNTEAFF. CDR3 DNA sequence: TGCAGCGTTGAGTCCCAACAAAACACTGAAGCTTTCTTT.

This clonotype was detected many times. Here the CDR3 reads CASGRGQGDEQYF. The CDR3 nucleotides are TGTGCTAGTGGGAGGGGACAGGGCGACGAGCAGTACTTC. The genes are TRBV12-5 and TRBJ2-7, with 9 bases identical to TRBD1. The germline CDR1 and CDR2 sequences are LGHNT and FRNRAP. The CDR3 loop spans 13 amino acids. Unmatched junction bases numbered 5, after V lost 6 bases and J lost 5 bases.